This record concerns one T cell receptor beta chain sequence. Its antigen remains unidentified. These data originate in a study of blood T cells in healthy people across ages. Germline lookup yields CDR1 KGHSH and CDR2 LQKENI. This CDR3 is 15 amino acids long. The V segment lost 3 bases and the J segment 6 bases; nucleotides outside the gene matches: 10. Through a sample-barcoded 5' primer and a J-beta primer mix, a second PCR was run for 7 to 11 cycles. Carrying 12 random nucleotides, a template-switch adaptor labeled each individual cDNA molecule. TCRdb passed the 5' RACE reads through MiXCR, listing each CDR3 protein once. The table lists roughly 1.6 million distinct CDR3 sequences, around 35% of them singletons. The donors, aged roughly 6 to 95, were healthy Caucasians from Russia. Study-level points and caveats: Any conclusive comparison of naive versus antigen-experienced cells was prevented by using unsorted PBMCs.

The chain uses TRBV18 and TRBJ1-1; 7 bases line up with TRBD1. The sequence came from a woman aged 30 to 39 in good health. The material sequenced was blood. This CDR3 is CASSPLQTGRSEAFF. The CDR3 DNA sequence: TGTGCCAGCTCACCCCTACAGACAGGGAGGTCTGAAGCTTTCTTT.